The entry that follows covers one T cell receptor beta chain sequence. This sample stems from a study of OX40 agonist ivuxolimab in advanced cancers. The data were produced by immunoSEQ multiplex PCR, yet TCRdb's version contains in-frame clones alone and is incomplete. The repertoire consists of around 84,000 clones, with approximately 84% occurring once and the leading ten covering 0.5% to 0.65%. Germline lookup yields CDR1 MNHEY and CDR2 SMNVEV (reference sequence). The junction had 10 bases not matched to a gene; V was cut back by 2 bases and J by 5 bases. The CDR3 contains 17 residues. The chain has TRBV27 and TRBJ2-1; the match to TRBD2 covers 9 bases. The receptor was derived from an adult with an advanced solid tumor such as melanoma, head and neck, liver or kidney cancer. The material sequenced was CD4+ or CD8+ T cells sorted from blood, taken in a trial of the OX40 agonist ivuxolimab. The CDR3 DNA reads TGTGCCAGCAGTTTACTCTTCACTGGCGGGGGGGACAATGAGCAGTTCTTC. Translation gives CASSLLFTGGGDNEQFF.